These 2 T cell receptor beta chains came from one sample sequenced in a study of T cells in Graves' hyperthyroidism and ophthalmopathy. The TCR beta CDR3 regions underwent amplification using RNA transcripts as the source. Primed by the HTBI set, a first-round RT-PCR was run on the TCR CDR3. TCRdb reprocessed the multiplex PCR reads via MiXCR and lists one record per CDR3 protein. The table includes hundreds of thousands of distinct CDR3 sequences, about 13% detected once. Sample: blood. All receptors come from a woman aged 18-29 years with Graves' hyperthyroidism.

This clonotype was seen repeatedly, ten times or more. The CDR3: CASSLEEGGVDQPQHF. The CDR3 coding sequence is TGTGCCAGCAGCTTAGAGGAGGGAGGGGTCGATCAGCCCCAGCATTTT. V usage is TRBV7-6 and J usage is TRBJ1-5; D is perhaps TRBD1 (5 bases). The germline V gene has CDR1 SGHVS and CDR2 FNYEAQ. The V end lost 1 base, the J end lost 5 bases, and 15 bases lay between the germline ends. The CDR3 contains 16 residues.

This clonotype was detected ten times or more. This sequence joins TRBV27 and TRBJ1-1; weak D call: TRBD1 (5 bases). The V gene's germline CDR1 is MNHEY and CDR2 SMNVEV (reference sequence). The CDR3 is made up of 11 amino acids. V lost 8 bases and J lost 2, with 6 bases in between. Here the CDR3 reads CASQGNTEAFF. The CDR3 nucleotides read TGTGCCAGCCAGGGTAACACTGAAGCTTTCTTT.